A single sample gave rise to the 3 T cell receptor beta chains below, sequenced in a study of T cell changes during pregnancy in multiple sclerosis. Only in-frame clones appear in the TCRdb table, and some are missing; sequencing was by immunoSEQ multiplex PCR. The data contain about 73,000 clones, approximately 94% of them singletons. Sequenced material: peripheral blood, taken in the second trimester of pregnancy. These receptors came from a female donor in good health, enrolled as a control in a pregnancy study.

This chain uses TRBV7-2 with TRBJ2-7; 8 positions match TRBD2. The CDR3 covers 17 residues. J was trimmed by 4 bases and V by 2 bases; bases with no gene match: 13. Per germline, CDR1 SGHTA and CDR2 FQGNSA. Here the CDR3 DNA reads TGTGCCAGCAGCTTATCCTACGACCGTATAGCGGGATACGAGCAGTACTTC. Residues: CASSLSYDRIAGYEQYF.

The V gene is TRBV6-5, the J gene TRBJ1-2; 8 bases fit TRBD1. The CDR3 consists of 15 residues. The germline CDR1 and CDR2 sequences are MNHEY and SVGAGI. The junction had 2 bases not matched to a gene; V was cut back by 2 bases and J by 0 bases. CDR3 in DNA: TGTGCCAGCAGTTACGGGGACAGGTCTAACTATGGCTACACCTTC. Translation gives CASSYGDRSNYGYTF.

This sequence joins TRBV7-2 and TRBJ2-3, with 12 bases fitting TRBD2. J lost 1 base, V lost 5 bases, and 4 bases had no gene match. The CDR3 runs to 16 residues. Germline loops: CDR1 SGHTA, CDR2 FQGNSA. CDR3 loop: CASSAPSGGGTDTQYF. The CDR3 DNA reads as TGTGCCAGCAGCGCTCCTAGCGGGGGGGGCACAGATACGCAGTATTTT.